This TCR beta chain was sequenced for a study of CD4+ T cells in melanoma. Broader study findings: CD8+ T cell, macrophage and B cell function reportedly correlated with neoantigen-specific CD4+ T cells. Reportedly, melanoma neoantigen-specific CD4+ T cells showed varied differentiation states.

As concerns this clone: What it binds is unknown.

Produced via immunoSEQ multiplex PCR; TCRdb's table is partial and in-frame only. The sample holds some 110,000 clones; about 92% are singletons and the top ten take 3% to 4%. This sequence was found in a human donor with melanoma. The source material was peripheral blood.

The DNA of the CDR3 is TGTGCCAGCAGCTCCTTCCGACTAGCGGGGTCCCCCCACGAGCAGTACTTC. This gives the protein CASSSFRLAGSPHEQYF. The chain employs TRBV11-2 and TRBJ2-7; 11 nucleotides line up with TRBD2. Germline CDR1 reads SGHAT; CDR2 reads FQNNGV. The CDR3 consists of 17 residues. After removal of 4 bases from V and 5 bases from J, the junction contained 13 bases not matched to a gene.